This section outlines one TCR beta chain sequence together with its context. What it binds is unknown. V lost 2 bases and J 4 bases, leaving 12 bases between the germline ends. Germline V gene data show CDR1 as SGDLS and CDR2 as YYNGEE. This CDR3 is 14 amino acids long. The PCR made use of 60 Vbeta and 13 Jbeta primers. Data came from immunoSEQ multiplex PCR; TCRdb stores just in-frame clones and leaves some out. The data hold under 300,000 clones, with 75% to 90% observed a single time. The sample belongs to a study of cytomegalovirus exposure and HLA in healthy donors. Findings of the study overall: Equally common other TCR beta chains were less clonally expanded than HLA-associated ones, a later analysis found. In a later analysis, several top co-occurrence clusters appeared linked to parvovirus B19, influenza, CMV and Epstein-Barr virus.

The chain is built from TRBV9 and TRBJ1-2; a possible D gene is TRBD1 (6 bases). The TCR sequence derives from a middle-aged man in good health and CMV-seropositive. Sequenced input: PBMCs. The CDR3 here is CASSVDRTFYGYTF. CDR3 DNA: TGTGCCAGCAGCGTTGACAGGACTTTCTATGGCTACACCTTC.